What follows are 27 T cell receptor beta chains derived from one specimen sequenced in a study of human T cells and chemical hapten exposure. The time point denotes: patch test 1, 2 weeks after DPC sensitization. Treatment defined: therapeutic diphenylcyclopropenone sensitization with weekly scalp DPC. TCRdb used MiXCR to reprocess the RACE reads, holding one entry per CDR3 protein. The sample lists around 110,000 distinct CDR3 sequences; over 10% were seen once. The sequencing here drew on whole blood, taken in connection with sensitization to the hapten diphenylcyclopropenone (DPC). All receptors derive from a woman between 45 and 65 years old with alopecia areata. Some clones in this sample may be carry-over from other donors' samples.

This clonotype has at least ten counts. The rearrangement uses TRBV7-2 and TRBJ1-4, with a possible D match to TRBD1 (6 bases). The CDR3 has 14 amino acids. Germline V CDR1 and CDR2: SGHTA, FQGNSA. V lost 3 bases and J lost 8, with 13 bases in between. The CDR3 sequence is CASSLGRGREKLFF. CDR3 coding DNA: TGTGCCAGCAGCTTGGGCAGGGGAAGGGAAAAACTGTTTTTT.

This clonotype appeared many times. The CDR3 DNA reads as TGCAGCGTTGTTGGAGGGAATGGCTACGAGCAGTACTTC. This sequence encodes CSVVGGNGYEQYF. This sequence joins TRBV29-1 and TRBJ2-7, with D maybe TRBD2 (6 bases). V lost 4 bases and J 3 bases, leaving 13 bases between the germline ends. Germline CDR1 is SQVTM and CDR2 is ANQGSEA. CDR3 length equals 13 residues.

The CDR3 sequence: CASRQGIGTNQPQHF. The CDR3 DNA reads as TGTGCCAGCAGGCAGGGGATAGGAACCAATCAGCCCCAGCATTTT. This chain links TRBV12-3 or TRBV12-4 with TRBJ1-5, with a weak D call TRBD1 (6 bases). V shed 6 bases and J shed 3 bases, with 15 bases lying between them. This CDR3 contains 15 residues.

There are many counts of this clonotype. This sequence joins TRBV7-2 and TRBJ2-5; D might be TRBD2 (5 bases). The germline V gene has CDR1 SGHTA and CDR2 FQGNSA. Trimming pared 0 bases from V and 2 bases from J, leaving 7 bases between. This CDR3 is 14 amino acids long. The DNA for the CDR3 is TGTGCCAGCAGCTTAGCTGGACTGCAAGAGACCCAGTACTTC. Protein sequence: CASSLAGLQETQYF.

This chain links TRBV12-3 or TRBV12-4 with TRBJ1-5, with D hard to call. The CDR3 has 15 residues. Between the trimmed V and J ends, which lost 2 bases and 2 bases, there was a span of 10 bases. The CDR3 DNA sequence: TGTGCCAGCAGTTTACTGGGTGGGGGCAATCAGCCCCAGCATTTT. Protein: CASSLLGGGNQPQHF.

This sequence joins TRBV21-1 and TRBJ1-5. TRBV21-1 is recorded as a pseudogene. The CDR3 runs to 11 residues. CDR3 amino acids: CASSKGQPQHF. The CDR3 DNA is TGTGCCAGCAGCAAAGGACAGCCCCAGCATTTT.

J is TRBJ2-7 and V is TRBV19, with a weak D call TRBD2 (6 bases). This CDR3 is 13 amino acids long. With 5 bases removed from V and 2 bases from J, the gap between germline ends came to 10 bases. Germline loops: CDR1 LNHDA, CDR2 SQIVND (reference sequence). The CDR3 region has the DNA TGTGCCAGTAGTTCGCGACTAGCCTACGAGCAGTACTTC. Protein sequence: CASSSRLAYEQYF.

This clonotype came up many times. CDR3 amino acids: CASSPRRTSTGETQYF. CDR3 nucleotides: TGTGCCAGCAGCCCGCGACGGACTAGCACTGGGGAGACCCAGTACTTC. The rearrangement links TRBV7-8 to TRBJ2-5; 8 nucleotides line up with TRBD2. The CDR3 is made up of 16 amino acids. The germline gives CDR1 SGHVS, CDR2 FQNEAQ. V trimming: 5 bases; J trimming: 5 bases; junction bases outside the gene matches: 13.

This clonotype has a count of ten or more. At one end the junction does not follow the germline gene, possibly because of a read error. The chain combines TRBV4-1 with TRBJ2-7; D is tentatively TRBD1 or TRBD2 (6 bases each). This CDR3 spans 16 amino acids. Germline CDR1 is MGHRA and CDR2 is YSYEKL. The CDR3 region has the DNA TGCGCCAGCAGTCAAGGGGGGACACAACACCACTACGAGCAGTACTTC. Translated: CASSQGGTQHHYEQYF.

This clonotype was seen many times. The chain couples TRBV20-1 to TRBJ1-5; possible D gene TRBD1, 5 bases. The CDR3 consists of 15 residues. In germline, CDR1 is DFQATT, CDR2 SNEGSKA (reference sequence). The ends were cut back, 5 bases at V and 2 bases at J, with 16 bases in the middle. This CDR3 reads CSALFGGYGNQPQHF. The CDR3 DNA sequence: TGCAGTGCTCTTTTCGGGGGTTATGGCAATCAGCCCCAGCATTTT.

This clonotype has just a few counts. This rearrangement joins TRBV25-1 to TRBJ2-7, with TRBD1 matching 7 bases. V trimming: 3 bases; J trimming: 5 bases; junction bases outside the gene matches: 7. Looked up from germline, CDR1 is MGHDK and CDR2 is SYGVNS. CDR3 length equals 14 residues. CDR3 in DNA: TGTGCCAGCAGTGACCGACAGGGTAGGGACGAGCAGTACTTC. This sequence encodes CASSDRQGRDEQYF.

This clonotype was seen many times. This rearrangement joins TRBV11-2 to TRBJ2-1; maybe TRBD2 (5 bases). Per germline, CDR1 SGHAT and CDR2 FQNNGV. This CDR3 has 15 residues. The V end lost 1 base, the J end lost 9 bases, and 16 bases lay between the germline ends. CDR3 amino acids: CASSLVTTSSGEQFF. CDR3 nucleotides: TGTGCCAGCAGCTTAGTGACTACCAGTTCCGGTGAGCAGTTCTTC.

This clonotype appeared many times. The chain links TRBV9 to TRBJ1-1; no reliable D call. Germline CDR1 is SGDLS and CDR2 is YYNGEE. CDR3 length: 16 amino acids. Trimming removed 5 bases at V and 1 base at J, with 18 bases between. The CDR3 reads CASSLTEGLQNTEAFF. The DNA of the CDR3 is TGTGCCAGCAGTCTAACCGAGGGCCTTCAGAACACTGAAGCTTTCTTT.

This clonotype was observed at least ten times. The rearrangement links TRBV28 to TRBJ1-2; D unresolved. The CDR3 covers 14 residues. The V and J ends lost 3 bases and 2 bases respectively, with 10 bases between them. Germline loops: CDR1 MDHEN, CDR2 SYDVKM. The DNA of the CDR3 is TGTGCCAGCAGTTTGGAGGGAAGGAACTATGGCTACACCTTC. This translates into CASSLEGRNYGYTF.

This chain uses TRBV7-9 with TRBJ2-1; tentatively, D is TRBD1 or TRBD2 (5 bases each). The CDR3 totals 15 residues. From germline, CDR1 is SEHNR and CDR2 FQNEAQ (reference sequence). Trimming removed 4 bases from V and 4 bases from J, with 14 bases in between. The CDR3 here is CASSSRDGSYNEQFF. CDR3 bases: TGTGCCAGCAGCTCCCGGGACGGAAGTTACAATGAGCAGTTCTTC.

Only a few counts were recorded for this clonotype. The rearrangement joins TRBV20-1 to TRBJ1-2; D is unresolved. The CDR3 sequence is 13 residues long. Trimming pared 3 bases from V and 4 bases from J, leaving 12 bases between. Germline-derived CDR1 and CDR2 are DFQATT and SNEGSKA (reference sequence). The CDR3 here is CSASRPGSYGYTF. As DNA, the CDR3 is TGCAGTGCTAGTAGGCCGGGAAGCTATGGCTACACCTTC.

The genes are TRBV11-3 and TRBJ2-4; maybe TRBD2 (6 bases). Deletions cut 4 bases from V and 0 bases from J, with 13 bases between. The length of the CDR3 is 16 residues. The V gene's germline CDR1 is SGHNT and CDR2 YENEEA. CDR3 loop: CASSSGGVGAKNIQYF. The CDR3 DNA reads TGTGCCAGCAGCTCCGGAGGGGTAGGAGCCAAAAACATTCAGTACTTC.

The chain couples TRBV5-1 to TRBJ2-7; D is perhaps TRBD1 or TRBD2 (5 bases each). The CDR3 covers 15 residues. Trimming removed 3 bases at V and 4 bases at J, with 17 bases between. CDR1 is SGHRS, CDR2 YFSETQ, per germline. The CDR3 DNA reads as TGCGCCAGCAGCTATCTCGCCGGGACGGAATACGAGCAGTACTTC. This encodes CASSYLAGTEYEQYF.

This clonotype showed up many times. This sequence joins TRBV20-1 and TRBJ1-2; 7 positions match TRBD1. The CDR3 is made up of 15 amino acids. Trimming removed 3 bases from V and 1 base from J; junction bases left unmatched: 8. CDR1 is DFQATT and CDR2 is SNEGSKA in the germline V gene (reference sequence). CDR3 in amino acids: CSARGGTESNYGYTF. For the CDR3, the DNA is TGCAGTGCTAGGGGCGGGACAGAGAGTAACTATGGCTACACCTTC.

The rearrangement uses TRBV14 and TRBJ1-6; 8 bases map to TRBD1. The J segment lost 9 bases and the V segment lost 4 bases, leaving 11 bases of the junction unmatched. CDR3 length: 16 amino acids. The germline gives CDR1 SGHDN, CDR2 FVKESK. The CDR3 spells CASSRRTGPISSPLHF. The CDR3 DNA sequence: TGTGCCAGCAGCCGGCGGACAGGGCCTATAAGTTCACCCCTCCACTTT.

This clonotype appeared a few times. The V and J genes are TRBV28 and TRBJ2-1; TRBD2 matches at 13 bases. V trimming: 4 bases; J trimming: 7 bases; junction bases outside the gene matches: 1. Per the germline V gene, CDR1 is MDHEN and CDR2 is SYDVKM. CDR3 length equals 14 residues. This CDR3 is CASSWTSGRNEQFF. The DNA of the CDR3 is TGTGCCAGCAGTTGGACTAGCGGGAGAAATGAGCAGTTCTTC.

Only one count was recorded for this clonotype. The CDR3 here is CASNPEGAGVLETQYF. CDR3 DNA: TGTGCCAGCAATCCCGAGGGAGCGGGAGTGCTAGAGACCCAGTACTTC. The genes are TRBV28 and TRBJ2-5; 8 bases map to TRBD2. The germline CDR1 and CDR2 sequences are MDHEN and SYDVKM. J lost 4 bases, V lost 7 bases, and 14 bases had no gene match. There are 16 residues in the CDR3. The full variable domain, rest sourced from reference TRBV28 and TRBJ2-5, is DVKVTQSSRYLVKRTGEKVFLECVQDMDHENMFWYRQDPGLGLRLIYFSYDVKMKEKGDIPEGYSVSREKKERFSLILESASTNQTSMYLCASNPEGAGVLETQYFGPGTRLLVL.

The V gene is TRBV12-3 or TRBV12-4, the J gene TRBJ2-5, with TRBD2 matching over 10 bases. V was pared by 7 bases and J by 2 bases, with 10 bases of the junction left unmatched. CDR3 length equals 16 residues. In nucleotides, the CDR3 is TGTGCCAGCATGGTAGCGGGGGGCACAGAACAAGAGACCCAGTACTTC. This codes for CASMVAGGTEQETQYF.

This clonotype was recorded at least ten times. The V gene is TRBV15, the J gene TRBJ1-2, with 9 bases identical to TRBD1. V lost 1 base to trimming and J lost 2 bases; unmatched junction nucleotides: 11. CDR3 length equals 18 residues. CDR1 LNHNV and CDR2 YYDKDF come from the germline V gene (reference sequence). CDR3 nucleotides: TGTGCCACCAGCAGAGGTTTCGGGACAGGGATAGTGAACTATGGCTACACCTTC. Its protein is CATSRGFGTGIVNYGYTF.

V is TRBV7-9 and J is TRBJ2-2; D may be TRBD2 (6 bases). This CDR3 contains 14 residues. The V gene lost 1 base and the J gene lost 7 bases, with 10 bases spanning the gap. Germline V gene lookup returns CDR1 SEHNR and CDR2 FQNEAQ (reference sequence). This CDR3 is CASSLGGAGGELFF. The CDR3 DNA sequence: TGTGCCAGCAGCTTAGGCGGGGCTGGCGGGGAGCTGTTTTTT.

This clonotype showed up just a few times. Here the CDR3 reads CASSLQAAGANVLTF. The CDR3 DNA reads TGTGCCAGCAGTTTACAGGCGGCTGGGGCCAACGTCCTGACTTTC. The V and J genes are TRBV28 and TRBJ2-6; D call uncertain. The germline CDR1 and CDR2 sequences are MDHEN and SYDVKM. Trimming shortened V by 2 bases and J by 2 bases, and 7 bases separated the two germline ends. CDR3 length: 15 residues. The whole variable domain, filled in from reference TRBV28 and TRBJ2-6, reads DVKVTQSSRYLVKRTGEKVFLECVQDMDHENMFWYRQDPGLGLRLIYFSYDVKMKEKGDIPEGYSVSREKKERFSLILESASTNQTSMYLCASSLQAAGANVLTFGAGSRLTVL.

This clonotype was seen at least ten times. V gene TRBV12-5 combines with J gene TRBJ1-6; no reliable D call. Germline CDR1 LGHNT, CDR2 FRNRAP. V lost 0 bases, J lost 9 bases, and 24 bases lay in between. This CDR3 is 19 amino acids long. The CDR3 region is CASGLVLRHGEDLRSPLHF. The DNA for the CDR3 is TGTGCTAGTGGTTTGGTACTACGCCATGGGGAGGACCTACGTTCACCCCTCCACTTT.